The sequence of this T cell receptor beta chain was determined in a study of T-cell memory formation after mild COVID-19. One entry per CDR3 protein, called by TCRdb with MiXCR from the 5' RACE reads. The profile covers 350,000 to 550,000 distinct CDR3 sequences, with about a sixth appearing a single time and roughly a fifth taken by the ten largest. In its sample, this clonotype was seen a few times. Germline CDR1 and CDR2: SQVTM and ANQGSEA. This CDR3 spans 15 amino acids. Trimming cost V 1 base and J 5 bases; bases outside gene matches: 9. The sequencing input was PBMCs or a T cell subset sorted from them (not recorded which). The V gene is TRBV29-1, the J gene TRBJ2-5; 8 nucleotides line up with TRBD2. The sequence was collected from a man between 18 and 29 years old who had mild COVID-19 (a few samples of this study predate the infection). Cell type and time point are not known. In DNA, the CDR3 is TGCAGCGTTGAAGGGCGGGGGGCTTTAATCGAGACCCAGTACTTC. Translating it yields CSVEGRGALIETQYF.